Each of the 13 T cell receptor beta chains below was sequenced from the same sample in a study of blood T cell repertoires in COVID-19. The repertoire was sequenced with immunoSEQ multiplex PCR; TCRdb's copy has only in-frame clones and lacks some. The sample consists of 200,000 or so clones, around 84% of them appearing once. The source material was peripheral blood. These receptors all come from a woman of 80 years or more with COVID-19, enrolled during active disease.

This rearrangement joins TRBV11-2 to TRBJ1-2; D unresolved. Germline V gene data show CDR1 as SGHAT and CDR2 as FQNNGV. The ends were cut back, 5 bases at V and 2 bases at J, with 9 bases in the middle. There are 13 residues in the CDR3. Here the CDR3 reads CASSGLRNYGYTF. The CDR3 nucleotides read TGTGCCAGCAGCGGATTGCGGAACTATGGCTACACCTTC.

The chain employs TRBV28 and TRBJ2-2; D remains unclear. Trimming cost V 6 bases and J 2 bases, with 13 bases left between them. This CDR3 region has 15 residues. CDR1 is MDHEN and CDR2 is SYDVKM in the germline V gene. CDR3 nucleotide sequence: TGTGCCAGCAGAAACGGCCGACTCAACACCGGGGAGCTGTTTTTT. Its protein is CASRNGRLNTGELFF.

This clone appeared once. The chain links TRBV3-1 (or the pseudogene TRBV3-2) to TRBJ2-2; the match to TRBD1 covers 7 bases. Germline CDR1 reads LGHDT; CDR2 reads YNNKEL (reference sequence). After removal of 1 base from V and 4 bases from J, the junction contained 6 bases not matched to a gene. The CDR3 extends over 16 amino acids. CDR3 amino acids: CASSQARQGRTGELFF. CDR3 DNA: TGTGCCAGCAGCCAAGCCAGACAGGGTCGCACCGGGGAGCTGTTTTTT.

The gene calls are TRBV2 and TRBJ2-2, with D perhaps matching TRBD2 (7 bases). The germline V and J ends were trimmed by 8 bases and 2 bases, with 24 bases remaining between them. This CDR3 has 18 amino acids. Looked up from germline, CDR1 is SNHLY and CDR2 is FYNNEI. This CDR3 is CASSLTRTAGRNTGELFF. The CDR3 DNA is TGTGCCAGCTCCCTCACTCGGACAGCGGGGAGAAACACCGGGGAGCTGTTTTTT. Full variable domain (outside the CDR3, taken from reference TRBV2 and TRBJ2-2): EPEVTQTPSHQVTQMGQEVILRCVPISNHLYFYWYRQILGQKVEFLVSFYNNEISEKSEIFDDQFSVERPDGSNFTLKIRSTKLEDSAMYFCASSLTRTAGRNTGELFFGEGSRLTVL.

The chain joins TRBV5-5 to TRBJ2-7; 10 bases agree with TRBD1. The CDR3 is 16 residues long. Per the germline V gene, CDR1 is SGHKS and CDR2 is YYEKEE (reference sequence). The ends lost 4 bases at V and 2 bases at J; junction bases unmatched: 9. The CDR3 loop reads CASSIQDRGGTYEQYV. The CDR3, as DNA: TGTGCCAGCAGCATCCAGGACAGGGGGGGAACCTACGAGCAGTACGTC.

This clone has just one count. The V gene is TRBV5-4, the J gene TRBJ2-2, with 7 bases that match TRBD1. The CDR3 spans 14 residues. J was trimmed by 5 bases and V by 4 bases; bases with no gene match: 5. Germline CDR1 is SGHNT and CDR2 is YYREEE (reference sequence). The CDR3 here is CASSAGGFTGELFF. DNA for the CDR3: TGTGCCAGCAGCGCAGGGGGTTTTACCGGGGAGCTGTTTTTT. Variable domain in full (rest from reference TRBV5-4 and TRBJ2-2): ETGVTQSPTHLIKTRGQQVTLRCSSQSGHNTVSWYQQALGQGPQFIFQYYREEENGRGNFPPRFSGLQFPNYSSELNVNALELDDSALYLCASSAGGFTGELFFGEGSRLTVL.

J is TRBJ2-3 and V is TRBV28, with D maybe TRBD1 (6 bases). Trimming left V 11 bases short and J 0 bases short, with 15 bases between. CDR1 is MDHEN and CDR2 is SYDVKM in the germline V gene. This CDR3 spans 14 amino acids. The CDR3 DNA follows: TGTGCCGCGCAACAGGGCTCTAGCACAGATACGCAGTATTTT. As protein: CAAQQGSSTDTQYF.

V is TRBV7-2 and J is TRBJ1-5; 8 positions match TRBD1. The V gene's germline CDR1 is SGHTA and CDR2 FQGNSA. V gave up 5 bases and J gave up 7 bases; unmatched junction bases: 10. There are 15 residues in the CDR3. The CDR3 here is CASSTGQGGEQPQHF. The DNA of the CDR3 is TGTGCCAGCAGCACCGGACAGGGAGGTGAGCAGCCCCAGCATTTT.

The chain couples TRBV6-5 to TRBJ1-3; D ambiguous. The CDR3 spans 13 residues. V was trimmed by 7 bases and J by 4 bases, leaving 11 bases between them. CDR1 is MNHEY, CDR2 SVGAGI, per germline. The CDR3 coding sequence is TGTGCCAGCAAGGAGTTTGGGGGAAACACCATATATTTT. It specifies CASKEFGGNTIYF.

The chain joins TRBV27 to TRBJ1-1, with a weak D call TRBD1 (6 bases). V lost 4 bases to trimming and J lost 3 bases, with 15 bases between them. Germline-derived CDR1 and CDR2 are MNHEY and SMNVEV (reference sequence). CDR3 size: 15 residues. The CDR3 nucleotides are TGTGCCAGCAGTTCATGGACAGTCGGGGACACTGAAGCTTTCTTT. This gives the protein CASSSWTVGDTEAFF.

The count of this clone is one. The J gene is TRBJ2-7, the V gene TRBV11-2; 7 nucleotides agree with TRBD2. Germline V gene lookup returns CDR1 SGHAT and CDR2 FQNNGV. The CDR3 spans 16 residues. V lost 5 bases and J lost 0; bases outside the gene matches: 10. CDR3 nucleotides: TGTGCCAGCAGCCCTATCCGGCGGGGGTCCTCCTACGAGCAGTACTTC. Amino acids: CASSPIRRGSSYEQYF.

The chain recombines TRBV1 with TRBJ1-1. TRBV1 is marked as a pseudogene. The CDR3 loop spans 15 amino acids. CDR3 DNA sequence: TGCACCAGCAGCCTTCGGAAGGGAGGGTTGTCTGAAGCTTTCTTT. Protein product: CTSSLRKGGLSEAFF.

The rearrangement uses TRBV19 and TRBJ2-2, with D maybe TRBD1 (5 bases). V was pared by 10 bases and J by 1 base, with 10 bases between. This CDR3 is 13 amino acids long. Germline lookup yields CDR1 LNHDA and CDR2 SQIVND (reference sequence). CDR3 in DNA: TGTGCCACCCAAGGACAGAACACCGGGGAGCTGTTTTTT. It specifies CATQGQNTGELFF.